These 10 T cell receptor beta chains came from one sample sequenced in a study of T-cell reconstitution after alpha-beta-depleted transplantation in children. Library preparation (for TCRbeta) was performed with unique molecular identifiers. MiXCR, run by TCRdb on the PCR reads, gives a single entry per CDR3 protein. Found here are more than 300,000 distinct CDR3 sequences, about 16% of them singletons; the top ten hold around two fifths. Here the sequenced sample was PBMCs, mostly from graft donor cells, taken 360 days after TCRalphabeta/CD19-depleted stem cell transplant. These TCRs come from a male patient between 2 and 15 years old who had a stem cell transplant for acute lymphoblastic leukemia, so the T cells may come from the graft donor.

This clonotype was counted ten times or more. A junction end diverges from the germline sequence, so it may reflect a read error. The CDR3 DNA sequence: TGTGCCAGCAGCGTAACAGGGAGCGTGGATACGCAGTATTTT. Its translation: CASSVTGSVDTQYF. This sequence joins TRBV7-3 and TRBJ2-3, with a tentative D call TRBD1 (6 bases). The V gene's germline CDR1 is SGHTA and CDR2 FQGTGA. The CDR3 extends over 14 amino acids.

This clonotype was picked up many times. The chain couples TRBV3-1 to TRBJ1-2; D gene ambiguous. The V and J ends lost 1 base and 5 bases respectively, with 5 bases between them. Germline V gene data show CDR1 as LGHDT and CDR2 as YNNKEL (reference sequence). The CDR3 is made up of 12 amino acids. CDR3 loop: CASSQVGYGYTF. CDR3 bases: TGTGCCAGCAGCCAAGTGGGTTATGGCTACACCTTC.

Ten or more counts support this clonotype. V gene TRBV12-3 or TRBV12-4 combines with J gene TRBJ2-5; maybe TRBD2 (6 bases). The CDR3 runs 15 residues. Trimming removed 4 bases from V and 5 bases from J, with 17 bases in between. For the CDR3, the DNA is TGTGCCAGCAGTTCGGACGGAAGACTAGGGGAGACCCAGTACTTC. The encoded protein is CASSSDGRLGETQYF.

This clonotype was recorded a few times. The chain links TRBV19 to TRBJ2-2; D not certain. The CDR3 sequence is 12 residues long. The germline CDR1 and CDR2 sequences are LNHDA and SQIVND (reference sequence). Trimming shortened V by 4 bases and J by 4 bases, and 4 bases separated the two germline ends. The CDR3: CASSTFTGELFF. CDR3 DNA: TGTGCCAGTAGTACGTTCACCGGGGAGCTGTTTTTT.

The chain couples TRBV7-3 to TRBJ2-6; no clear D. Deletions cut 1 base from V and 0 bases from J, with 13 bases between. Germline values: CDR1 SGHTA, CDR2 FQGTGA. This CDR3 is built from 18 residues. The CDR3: CASSLRSSDSSGANVLTF. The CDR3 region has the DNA TGTGCCAGCAGCTTAAGGAGTTCAGATTCCTCTGGGGCCAACGTCCTGACTTTC.

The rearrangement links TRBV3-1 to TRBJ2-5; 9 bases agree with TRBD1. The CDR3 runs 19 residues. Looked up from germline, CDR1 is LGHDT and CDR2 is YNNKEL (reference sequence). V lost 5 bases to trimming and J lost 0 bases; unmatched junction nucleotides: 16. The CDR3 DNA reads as TGTGCCAGCAGCATATTACGCTACACGACAGGGGGGAACCAAGAGACCCAGTACTTC. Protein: CASSILRYTTGGNQETQYF.

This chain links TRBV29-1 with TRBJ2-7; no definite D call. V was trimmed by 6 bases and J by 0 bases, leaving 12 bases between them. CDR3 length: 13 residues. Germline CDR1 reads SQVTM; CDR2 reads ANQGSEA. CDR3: CSVVSRSSYEQYF. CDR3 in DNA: TGCAGCGTGGTGAGCCGGAGCTCCTACGAGCAGTACTTC.

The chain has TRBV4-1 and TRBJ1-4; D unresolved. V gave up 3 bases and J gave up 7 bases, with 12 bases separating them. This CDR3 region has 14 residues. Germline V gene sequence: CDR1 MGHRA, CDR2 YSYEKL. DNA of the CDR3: TGCGCCAGCAGCCAGGAACAGCTTATTGAAAAACTGTTTTTT. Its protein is CASSQEQLIEKLFF.

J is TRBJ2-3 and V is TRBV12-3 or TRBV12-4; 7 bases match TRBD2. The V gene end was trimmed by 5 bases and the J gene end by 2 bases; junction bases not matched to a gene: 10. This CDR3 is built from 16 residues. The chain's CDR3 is CASSLRGGAPTDTQYF. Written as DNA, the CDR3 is TGTGCCAGCAGTCTTCGGGGAGGGGCTCCCACAGATACGCAGTATTTT.

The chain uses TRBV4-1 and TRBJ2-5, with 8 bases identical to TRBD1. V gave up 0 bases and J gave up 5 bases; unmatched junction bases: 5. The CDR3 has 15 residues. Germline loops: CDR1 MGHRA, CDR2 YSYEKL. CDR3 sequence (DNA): TGCGCCAGCAGCCAAGACGACAGGGGATGGGAGACCCAGTACTTC. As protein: CASSQDDRGWETQYF.